These 15 T cell receptor beta chains originate from one sample sequenced in a study of blood T cell repertoires in COVID-19. The assay was immunoSEQ multiplex PCR, and TCRdb's table has in-frame clones only and misses some. The data show approximately 84,000 clones, 60% to 75% seen once. Sequencing input: peripheral blood. These receptors were obtained from a man aged 50-59 years with active or convalescent COVID-19.

The genes are TRBV10-3 and TRBJ2-7; D is undetermined. The V end was cut by 10 bases, the J end by 3 bases, with 19 bases between. The CDR3 extends over 14 amino acids. Germline lookup yields CDR1 ENHRY and CDR2 SYGVKD. The CDR3 nucleotides are TGTGCCACTCTACAGTCTCCCATTATCTACGAGCAGTACTTC. Translated, it gives CATLQSPIIYEQYF.

The V call is TRBV2, the J call TRBJ1-2; 7 positions agree with TRBD1. J was trimmed by 6 bases and V by 4 bases; bases with no gene match: 5. Germline CDR1 reads SNHLY; CDR2 reads FYNNEI. This CDR3 has 13 amino acids. The CDR3 sequence is CASSARQGDGYTF. The CDR3 DNA sequence: TGTGCCAGCAGTGCTCGGCAGGGGGATGGCTACACCTTC.

This clone was seen a few times. This chain uses TRBV25-1 with TRBJ1-1; D call uncertain. Germline CDR1 reads MGHDK; CDR2 reads SYGVNS. Deletions cut 4 bases from V and 1 base from J, with 7 bases between. The CDR3 has 13 residues. CDR3 DNA sequence: TGTGCCAGCAGTGTCCAGGCGAACACTGAAGCTTTCTTT. As protein: CASSVQANTEAFF.

CDR3 amino acids: CATSDPGLAGGEETQYF. The CDR3 nucleotides are TGTGCCACCAGTGACCCTGGACTAGCGGGGGGGGAAGAGACCCAGTACTTC. This sequence joins TRBV24-1 and TRBJ2-5, with 15 bases aligning to TRBD2. The CDR3 is made up of 17 amino acids. Unmatched junction bases numbered 5, after V lost 4 bases and J lost 3 bases. Germline values: CDR1 KGHDR, CDR2 SFDVKD.

V is TRBV29-1 and J is TRBJ2-1; perhaps TRBD1 as D (6 bases). V was trimmed by 3 bases and J by 5 bases, leaving 14 bases between them. The germline CDR1 and CDR2 sequences are SQVTM and ANQGSEA. The CDR3 spans 14 residues. In nucleotides, the CDR3 is TGCAGCGTTGATAGGGGCAGGGGTGACAATGAGCAGTTCTTC. The encoded protein is CSVDRGRGDNEQFF.

The CDR3 coding sequence is TGTGCCAGCTCCCTCAGCACAGATACGCAGTATTTT. Protein: CASSLSTDTQYF. The chain is built from TRBV18 and TRBJ2-3; D unresolved. The V gene's germline CDR1 is KGHSH and CDR2 LQKENI. Trimming cost V 6 bases and J 0 bases, with 4 bases left between them. CDR3 length equals 12 residues.

The rearrangement joins TRBV27 to TRBJ2-7; D is ambiguous. Trimming pared 6 bases from V and 2 bases from J, leaving 5 bases between. Germline loops: CDR1 MNHEY, CDR2 SMNVEV (reference sequence). The CDR3 has 11 residues. As DNA, the CDR3 is TGTGCCAGCAGGTCAACCTACGAGCAGTACTTC. As protein: CASRSTYEQYF.

The count of this clone is one. This chain links TRBV2 with TRBJ1-2; D may be TRBD1 (6 bases). The CDR3 is 12 amino acids. Germline assignment: CDR1 SNHLY and CDR2 FYNNEI. Deletions cut 7 bases from V and 5 bases from J, with 11 bases between. CDR3 DNA: TGTGCCAGCACCTGGACAGAGTATGGCTACACCTTC. Translated: CASTWTEYGYTF. The entire variable domain, with the rest obtained from reference TRBV2 and TRBJ1-2, is as follows: EPEVTQTPSHQVTQMGQEVILRCVPISNHLYFYWYRQILGQKVEFLVSFYNNEISEKSEIFDDQFSVERPDGSNFTLKIRSTKLEDSAMYFCASTWTEYGYTFGSGTRLTVV.

The chain couples TRBV27 to TRBJ2-2; TRBD2 is a possible D gene (5 bases). The germline V and J ends were trimmed by 4 bases and 4 bases, with 10 bases remaining between them. The CDR3 extends over 14 amino acids. From germline, CDR1 is MNHEY and CDR2 SMNVEV (reference sequence). The CDR3 protein is CASSSSGLTGELFF. The CDR3 nucleotides are TGTGCCAGCAGTTCCAGCGGTCTCACCGGGGAGCTGTTTTTT.

The chain employs TRBV7-6 and TRBJ2-1; D gene uncertain. Trimming pared 5 bases from V and 6 bases from J, leaving 8 bases between. This CDR3 contains 12 residues. CDR1 is SGHVS and CDR2 is FNYEAQ in the germline V gene. Written as DNA, the CDR3 is TGTGCCAGCAGCGCAGACTCCAATGAGCAGTTCTTC. Protein product: CASSADSNEQFF.

The chain combines TRBV7-8 with TRBJ1-2; 8 bases agree with TRBD1. Germline CDR1 and CDR2: SGHVS and FQNEAQ. V was clipped by 5 bases and J by 4 bases; unmatched bases: 3. The CDR3 spans 13 residues. The CDR3 sequence is CASSQGQAYGYTF. CDR3 nucleotides: TGTGCCAGCAGCCAGGGACAGGCCTATGGCTACACCTTC.

CDR3 in DNA: TGTGCCACCAGTGATCGGACAGGGTACACGCAGTATTTT. Its protein product is CATSDRTGYTQYF. The J gene is TRBJ2-3, the V gene TRBV24-1, with 8 bases matching TRBD1. The CDR3 spans 13 residues. CDR1 is KGHDR, CDR2 SFDVKD, per germline. J was trimmed by 9 bases and V by 3 bases; bases with no gene match: 4.

The chain joins TRBV5-4 to TRBJ2-1; TRBD1 agrees at 9 bases. Germline loops: CDR1 SGHNT, CDR2 YYREEE (reference sequence). The CDR3 runs 14 residues. V gave up 4 bases and J gave up 7 bases; unmatched junction bases: 6. The CDR3 DNA follows: TGTGCCAGCAGCGTGACAGGGGGACGGAATGAGCAGTTCTTC. Encoded protein: CASSVTGGRNEQFF.

This clone has at least ten counts. V gene TRBV6-8 combines with J gene TRBJ2-5; D is perhaps TRBD1 (5 bases). Germline V gene lookup returns CDR1 MNHGY and CDR2 SAAAGT. CDR3 length: 15 amino acids. Trimming removed 0 bases at V and 4 bases at J, with 12 bases between. For the CDR3, the DNA is TGTGCCAGCAGTTACTCGGGGCCTCAGTCAGAGACCCAGTACTTC. Residues: CASSYSGPQSETQYF.

The CDR3 DNA reads TGTGCCAGCAGCCCCCTAGCGCCGGTCCGGTACTTC. This encodes CASSPLAPVRYF. This chain joins TRBV7-8 and TRBJ2-7; D possibly corresponds to TRBD2 (6 bases). The germline V and J ends were trimmed by 5 bases and 12 bases, with 17 bases remaining between them. The length of the CDR3 is 12 residues. CDR1 and CDR2 from the germline V gene are SGHVS and FQNEAQ.